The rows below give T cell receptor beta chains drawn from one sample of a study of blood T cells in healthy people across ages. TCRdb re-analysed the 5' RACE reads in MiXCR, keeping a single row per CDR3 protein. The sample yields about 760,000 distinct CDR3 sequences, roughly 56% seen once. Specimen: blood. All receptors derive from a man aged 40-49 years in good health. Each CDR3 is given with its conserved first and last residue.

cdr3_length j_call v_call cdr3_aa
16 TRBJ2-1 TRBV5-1 CASSWRGTSGRDEQFF
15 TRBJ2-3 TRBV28 CASSHGQGSTDTQYF
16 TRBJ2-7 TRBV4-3 CASSQDRTSGSYEQYF
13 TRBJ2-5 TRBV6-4 CASSKERGETQYF
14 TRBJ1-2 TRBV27 CASSRVGDNYGYTF
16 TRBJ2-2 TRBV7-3 CASSLRRGGSIGELFF
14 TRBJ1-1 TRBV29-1 CSVGAATPNTEAFF
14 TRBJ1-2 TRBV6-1 CASSDAPAIYGYTF
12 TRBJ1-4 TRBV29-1 CSVVMGQEKLFF
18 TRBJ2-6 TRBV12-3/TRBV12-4 CAGSPRLGIISGANVLTF